Detailed here is one TCR beta chain. What antigen it recognizes has not been identified. No per-base quality is available; no much larger clone lies one base away. The CDR3 regions of human TCRbeta chains were subjected to immunosequencing. The original methods were these. TCRs in the repertoires were matched against a reference library of SARS-CoV-2-specific TCRs that had been generated with the MIRA antigen-specificity platform. Breadth was defined as the fraction of unique TCRs that were SARS-CoV-2-associated, and depth was defined as the fraction of total T cells that were SARS-CoV-2-associated. Each spike-specific TCR was assigned to its reactive spike region and to a CD4 or CD8 class using the MIRA data. Log10-transformed breadth and depth values were compared by one-way ANOVA with Sidak's multiple comparisons tests. TCRdb took this table from immuneACCESS and kept in-frame rearrangements with V and J called. Such tables lack part of the clones; where checked against another copy, unresolved V genes explain under half of the gap, and the rest is unexplained. Clone size and the V and J calls come from that table; the DNA yielded D and trimming. This sample holds about 120,000 clones; 92% were observed only once. The ten largest account for roughly 13% of the sample.

These data belong to a study of T cell responses to AZD1222 COVID-19 vaccine (dated by TCRdb to the early 2020s). Regarding the complete study: Because spike-specific TCR depth and breadth did not differ between the two schedules, AZD1222 recipients who got a second dose at roughly 4 weeks were pooled with those who got a second dose at roughly 12 weeks. TCR sequencing covered over 230 trial participants: nearly 210 given two doses of AZD1222 and 26 given two doses of MenACWY control vaccine. Trial participants were enrolled by age into 18-55, 56-69 and 70-plus year subgroups, with roughly 160, 29 and 62 TCR-sequenced participants respectively. Broad study findings and their caveats: Spike-specific TCR breadth and depth rose significantly after two AZD1222 doses compared with day 0 and with MenACWY recipients. Only a handful of AZD1222 recipients were SARS-CoV-2 seropositive at baseline, limiting conclusions about previously exposed vaccinees. Participants were mostly white British, with more females than males. The authors suggested clonal diversity may have been underestimated. CD4 TCRs associated with the vaccine covered the entire spike protein, and the dominant responses were in regions 160-218 and 743-854. No day 14 peak-response samples were available, so repertoires were characterized only after the peak T cell response. Epitopes outside the regions mutated in the B.1.351 and B.1.1.7 variants were reportedly recognized by nearly half of the unique spike-specific TCRs. In the small 56-69-year group, the increase in depth fell short of significance, most likely because of low power.

The intended sense of this specimen's time point label: baseline before first vaccination. Vaccinee samples were obtained from the UK trials COV001 and COV002, which included a single-blind randomized controlled phase 2/3 trial of AZD1222 (ChAdOx1 nCoV-19) in healthy adults. Trial participant PBMC samples were collected at day 0 and day 28 after the second dose for TCRbeta chain sequencing. Specimen: peripheral blood, collected on day 0 of AZD1222 vaccination. This clonotype was sampled from an adult in good health.

The DNA reads as follows: TGTGCCAGCAGTGAAACGGACAGGGCAACCGGGGAGCTGTTTTTT. This yields the protein CASSETDRATGELFF. The V gene is TRBV2 and the J gene is TRBJ2-2; 8 bases in the junction line up with TRBD1. The CDR3, from cysteine to phenylalanine, totals 15 residues. This entry keeps only the CDR3 DNA: 45 bases, framed from base 1. At the junction V is shortened by 2 bases and J by 5 bases; bases outside the gene matches: 4. Per the germline V gene, SNHLY is the CDR1 and FYNNEI is the CDR2.